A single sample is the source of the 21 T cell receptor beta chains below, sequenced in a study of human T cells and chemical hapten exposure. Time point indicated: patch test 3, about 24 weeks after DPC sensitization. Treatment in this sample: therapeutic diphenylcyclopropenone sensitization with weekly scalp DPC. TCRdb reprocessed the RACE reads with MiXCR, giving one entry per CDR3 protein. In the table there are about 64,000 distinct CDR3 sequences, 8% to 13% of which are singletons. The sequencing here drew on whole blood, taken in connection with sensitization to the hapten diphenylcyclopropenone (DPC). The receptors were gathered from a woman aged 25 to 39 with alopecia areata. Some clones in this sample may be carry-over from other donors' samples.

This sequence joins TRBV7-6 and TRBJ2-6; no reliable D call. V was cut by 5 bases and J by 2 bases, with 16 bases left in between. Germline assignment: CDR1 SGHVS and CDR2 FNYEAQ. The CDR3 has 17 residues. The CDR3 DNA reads TGTGCCAGCAGCCAGTGGGGTGGTGGGCCTGGGGCCAACGTCCTGACTTTC. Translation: CASSQWGGGPGANVLTF. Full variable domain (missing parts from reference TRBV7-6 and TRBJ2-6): GAGVSQSPRYKVTKRGQDVALRCDPISGHVSLYWYRQALGQGPEFLTYFNYEAQQDKSGLPNDRFSAERPEGSISTLTIQRTEQRDSAMYRCASSQWGGGPGANVLTFGAGSRLTVL.

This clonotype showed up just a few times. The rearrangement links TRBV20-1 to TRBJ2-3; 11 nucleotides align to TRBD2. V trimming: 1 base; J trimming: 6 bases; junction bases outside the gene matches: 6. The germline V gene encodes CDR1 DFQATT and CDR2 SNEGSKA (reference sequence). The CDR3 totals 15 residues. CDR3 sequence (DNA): TGCAGTGCTAGAGTTACTAGCGGGAGACGGGATACGCAGTATTTT. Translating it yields CSARVTSGRRDTQYF.

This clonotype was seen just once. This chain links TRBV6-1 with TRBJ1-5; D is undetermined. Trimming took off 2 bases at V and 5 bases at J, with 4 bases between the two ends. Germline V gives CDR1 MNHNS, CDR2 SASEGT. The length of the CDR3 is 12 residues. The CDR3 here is CASSERDQPQHF. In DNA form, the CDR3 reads TGTGCCAGCAGTGAAAGGGATCAGCCCCAGCATTTT.

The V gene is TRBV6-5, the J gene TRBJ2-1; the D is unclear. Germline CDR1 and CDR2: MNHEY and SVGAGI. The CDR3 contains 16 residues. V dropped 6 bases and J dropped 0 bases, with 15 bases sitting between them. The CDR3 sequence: CASRREPVSSYNEQFF. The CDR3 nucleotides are TGTGCCAGCAGGAGAGAGCCGGTGAGCTCCTACAATGAGCAGTTCTTC.

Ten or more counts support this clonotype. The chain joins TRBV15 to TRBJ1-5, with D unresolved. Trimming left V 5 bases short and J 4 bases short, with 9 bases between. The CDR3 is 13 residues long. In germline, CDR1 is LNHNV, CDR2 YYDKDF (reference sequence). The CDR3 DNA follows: TGTGCCACCAGCGAACCAGGAAATCAGCCCCAGCATTTT. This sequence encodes CATSEPGNQPQHF. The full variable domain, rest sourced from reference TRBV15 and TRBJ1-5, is DAMVIQNPRYQVTQFGKPVTLSCSQTLNHNVMYWYQQKSSQAPKLLFHYYDKDFNNEADTPDNFQSRRPNTSFCFLDIRSPGLGDTAMYLCATSEPGNQPQHFGDGTRLSIL.

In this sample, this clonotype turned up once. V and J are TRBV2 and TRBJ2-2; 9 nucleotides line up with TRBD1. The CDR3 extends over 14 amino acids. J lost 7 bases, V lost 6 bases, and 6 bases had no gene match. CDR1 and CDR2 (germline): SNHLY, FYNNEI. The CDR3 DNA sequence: TGTGCCAGCAGGGGACAGGGAGGGATCGGGGAGCTGTTTTTT. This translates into CASRGQGGIGELFF.

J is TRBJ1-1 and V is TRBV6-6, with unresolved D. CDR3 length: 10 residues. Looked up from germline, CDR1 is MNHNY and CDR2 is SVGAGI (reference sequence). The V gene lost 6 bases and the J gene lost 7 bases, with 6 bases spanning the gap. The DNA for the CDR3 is TGTGCCAGCAGCGGAATTGAAGCTTTCTTT. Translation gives CASSGIEAFF.

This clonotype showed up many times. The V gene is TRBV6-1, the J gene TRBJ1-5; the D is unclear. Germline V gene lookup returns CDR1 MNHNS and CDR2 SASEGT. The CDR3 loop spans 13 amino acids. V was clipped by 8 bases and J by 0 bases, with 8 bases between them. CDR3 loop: CASCVNSNQPQHF. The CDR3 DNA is TGTGCCAGCTGTGTTAATAGCAATCAGCCCCAGCATTTT.

The CDR3 is CASSPGTEMNTEAFF. The CDR3 DNA reads as TGTGCCAGCAGTCCCGGGACAGAAATGAACACTGAAGCTTTCTTT. The V call is TRBV28, the J call TRBJ1-1; TRBD1 matches 7 bases. Germline V gene sequence: CDR1 MDHEN, CDR2 SYDVKM. The CDR3 contains 15 residues. With V trimmed by 5 bases and J by 0 bases, 6 bases remained unmatched.

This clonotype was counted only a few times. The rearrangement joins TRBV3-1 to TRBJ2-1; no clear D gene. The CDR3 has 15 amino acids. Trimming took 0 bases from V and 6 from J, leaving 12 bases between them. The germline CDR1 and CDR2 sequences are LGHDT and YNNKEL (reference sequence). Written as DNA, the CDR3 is TGTGCCAGCAGCCAAGATTCGGTCGGTACCAATGAGCAGTTCTTC. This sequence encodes CASSQDSVGTNEQFF.

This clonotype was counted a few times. CDR3 coding DNA: TGCGCCAGCAGCTTCCCCCAAGAGACCCAGTACTTC. This codes for CASSFPQETQYF. This chain joins TRBV5-1 and TRBJ2-5, with D uncertain. CDR1 and CDR2 from the germline V gene are SGHRS and YFSETQ. This CDR3 comprises 12 residues. V was shortened by 2 bases and J by 1 base, with 3 bases between the two germline ends.

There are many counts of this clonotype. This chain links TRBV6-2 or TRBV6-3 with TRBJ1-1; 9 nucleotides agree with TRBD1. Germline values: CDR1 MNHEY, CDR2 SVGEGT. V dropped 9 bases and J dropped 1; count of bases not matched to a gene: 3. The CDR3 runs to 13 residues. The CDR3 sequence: CASTDRGNTEAFF. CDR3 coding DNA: TGTGCCAGTACGGACAGGGGGAACACTGAAGCTTTCTTT.

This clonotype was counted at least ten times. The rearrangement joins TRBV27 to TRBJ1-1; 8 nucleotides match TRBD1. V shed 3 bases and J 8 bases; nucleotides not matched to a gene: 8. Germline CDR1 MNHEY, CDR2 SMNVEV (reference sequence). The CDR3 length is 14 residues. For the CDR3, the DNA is TGTGCCAGCAGTTTTTGGGGGACAGGCAGAGAAGCTTTCTTT. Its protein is CASSFWGTGREAFF.

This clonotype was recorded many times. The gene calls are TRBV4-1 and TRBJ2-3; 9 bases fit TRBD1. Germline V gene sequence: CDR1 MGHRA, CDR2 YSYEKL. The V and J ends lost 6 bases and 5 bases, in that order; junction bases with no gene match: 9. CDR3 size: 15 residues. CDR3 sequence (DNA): TGCGCCAGCAGTCCGGACAGGGGACCCGGAGATACGCAGTATTTT. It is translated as CASSPDRGPGDTQYF.

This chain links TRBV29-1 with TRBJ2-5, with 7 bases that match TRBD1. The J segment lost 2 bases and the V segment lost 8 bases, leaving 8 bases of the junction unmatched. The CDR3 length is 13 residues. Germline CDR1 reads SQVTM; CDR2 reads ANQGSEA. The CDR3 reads CSTTGVGQETQYF. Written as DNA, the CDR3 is TGCAGCACTACAGGGGTTGGGCAAGAGACCCAGTACTTC.

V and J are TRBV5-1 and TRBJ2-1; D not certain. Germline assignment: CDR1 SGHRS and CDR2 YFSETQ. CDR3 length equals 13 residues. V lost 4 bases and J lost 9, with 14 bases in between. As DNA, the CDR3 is TGCGCCAGCAGCATCCCGTTAGAAGCTGAGCAGTTCTTC. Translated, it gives CASSIPLEAEQFF. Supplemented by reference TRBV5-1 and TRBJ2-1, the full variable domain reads KAGVTQTPRYLIKTRGQQVTLSCSPISGHRSVSWYQQTPGQGLQFLFEYFSETQRNKGNFPGRFSGRQFSNSRSEMNVSTLELGDSALYLCASSIPLEAEQFFGPGTRLTVL.

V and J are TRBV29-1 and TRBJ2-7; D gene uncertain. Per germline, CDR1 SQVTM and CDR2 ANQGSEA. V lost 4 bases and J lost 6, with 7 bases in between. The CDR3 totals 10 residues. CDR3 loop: CSVGATEQYF. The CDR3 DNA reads TGCAGCGTTGGGGCTACCGAGCAGTACTTC.

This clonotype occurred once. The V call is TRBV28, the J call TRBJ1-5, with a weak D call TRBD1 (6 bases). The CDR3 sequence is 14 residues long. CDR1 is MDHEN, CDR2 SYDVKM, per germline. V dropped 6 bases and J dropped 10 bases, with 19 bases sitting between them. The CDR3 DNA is TGTGCCAGCAGGGGGGCTGCACAATCAGAACCCCAGCATTTT. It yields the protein CASRGAAQSEPQHF.

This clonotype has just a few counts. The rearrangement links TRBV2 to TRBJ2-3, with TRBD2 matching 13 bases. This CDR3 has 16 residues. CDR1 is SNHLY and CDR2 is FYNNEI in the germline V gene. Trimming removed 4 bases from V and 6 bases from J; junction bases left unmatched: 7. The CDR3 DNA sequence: TGTGCCAGCAGTGGGGGGACTAGCGGGATTGATGATACGCAGTATTTT. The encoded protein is CASSGGTSGIDDTQYF.

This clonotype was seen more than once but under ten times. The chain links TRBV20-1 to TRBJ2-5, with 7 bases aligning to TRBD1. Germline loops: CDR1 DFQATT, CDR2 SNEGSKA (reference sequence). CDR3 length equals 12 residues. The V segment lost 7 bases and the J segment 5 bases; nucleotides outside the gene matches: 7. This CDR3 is CSVKGATETQYF. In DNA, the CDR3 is TGCAGTGTCAAGGGGGCAACGGAGACCCAGTACTTC.

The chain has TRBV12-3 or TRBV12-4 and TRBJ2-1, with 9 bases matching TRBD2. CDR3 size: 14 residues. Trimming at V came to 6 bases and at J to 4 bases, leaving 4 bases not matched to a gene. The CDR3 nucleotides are TGTGCCAGCAGGGCTAGCGGGGAATACAATGAGCAGTTCTTC. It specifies CASRASGEYNEQFF.